This TCR beta chain was recorded in a study of regulatory T cells in long-lasting Graves disease. Arm-PCR of CDR3 regions with iRepertoire HTBI primers generated TCR beta libraries. TCRdb re-called the multiplex PCR reads through MiXCR, storing one row per CDR3 protein. In the table there are 400,000 to 500,000 distinct CDR3 sequences, 15% of which are singletons. Time point here: newly diagnosed GD, antithyroid drugs for less than 3 months. There was RNA extracted from PBMCs, and the TCR library was made from it. This clonotype was picked up many times. Its antigen is unknown. Losses at the gene ends were 2 bases for V and 0 bases for J; bases not matched to a gene: 7. Germline-derived CDR1 and CDR2 are MDHEN and SYDVKM. The CDR3 contains 16 residues. Findings of the study overall: Persistent disease samples used TRBV28, TRBJ1-2 and TRBJ2-5 preferentially.

This same sample was also part of a study on T cells in Graves' hyperthyroidism and ophthalmopathy. This second study notes: Researchers ran a first-round RT-PCR on the TCR CDR3 using the HTBI primer set. Blood also contained most expanded thyroid clonotypes above 0.001. Researchers report that a 13 V-J model separated ophthalmopathy from stable hyperthyroidism.

Specimen: peripheral blood mononuclear cells (PBMCs), collected at new diagnosis, from a patient treated with antithyroid drugs. The J gene is TRBJ2-7, the V gene TRBV28, with TRBD1 matching over 7 bases. The TCR was taken from a woman in her thirties or forties with Graves disease. For the CDR3, the DNA is TGTGCCAGCAGTTTAGGGTCTTGGGACAGCTCCTACGAGCAGTACTTC. It codes for CASSLGSWDSSYEQYF.